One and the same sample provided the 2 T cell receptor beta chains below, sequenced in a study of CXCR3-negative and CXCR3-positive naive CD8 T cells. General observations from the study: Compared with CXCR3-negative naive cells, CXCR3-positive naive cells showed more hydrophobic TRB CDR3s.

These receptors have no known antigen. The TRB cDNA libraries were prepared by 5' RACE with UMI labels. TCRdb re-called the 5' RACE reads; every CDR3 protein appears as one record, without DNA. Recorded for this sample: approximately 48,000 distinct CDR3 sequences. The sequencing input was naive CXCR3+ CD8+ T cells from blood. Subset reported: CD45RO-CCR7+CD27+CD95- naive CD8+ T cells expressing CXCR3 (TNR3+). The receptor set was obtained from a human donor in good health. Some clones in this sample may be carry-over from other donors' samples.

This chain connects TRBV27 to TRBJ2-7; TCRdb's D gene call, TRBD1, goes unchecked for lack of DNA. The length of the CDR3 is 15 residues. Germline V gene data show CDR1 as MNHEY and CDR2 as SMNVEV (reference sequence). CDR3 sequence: CASSLFQGVTYEQYF.

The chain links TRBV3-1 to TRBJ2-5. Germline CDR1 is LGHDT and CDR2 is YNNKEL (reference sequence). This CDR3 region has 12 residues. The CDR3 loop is CASSQDGETQYF.